This T cell receptor (beta chain) was sequenced for a study of blood T cell repertoires in COVID-19. The CDR3 loop spans 15 amino acids. Trimming removed 0 bases from V and 3 bases from J; junction bases left unmatched: 2. Germline CDR1 and CDR2: SGHRS and YFSETQ. The assay was immunoSEQ multiplex PCR, and TCRdb's table has in-frame clones only and misses some. This table holds roughly 70,000 clones, 70% to 90% found once. The chain uses TRBV5-1 and TRBJ2-5; TRBD2 agrees at 10 bases. The sample consisted of peripheral blood. This receptor was identified in a man in his 70s with active or convalescent COVID-19. CDR3 DNA: TGCGCCAGCAGCTTGGTTCTAGCGGGAGAAGAGACCCAGTACTTC. It yields the protein CASSLVLAGEETQYF.